The source of this TCR beta chain is a study of shared clonotypes between healthy human individuals. The CDR3 contains 14 residues. Trimming cost V 5 bases and J 4 bases, with 14 bases left between them. CDR1 and CDR2 (germline): LNHNV, YYDKDF (reference sequence). The protocol was immunoSEQ multiplex PCR, while the TCRdb copy is restricted to in-frame clones and leaves out a portion. The sample lists approximately 460,000 clones, roughly three quarters occurring once. This clonotype originated in a woman aged 40 to 50 in good health. Some clones in this sample may be carry-over from other donors' samples. The V call is TRBV15, the J call TRBJ1-1, with no clear D. The sample consisted of PBMCs. The CDR3 nucleotides are TGTGCCACCAGCCCCGGTCGGTTAGGCACTGAAGCTTTCTTT. This encodes CATSPGRLGTEAFF.